These 19 T cell receptor beta chains originate from one sample sequenced in a study of lymphopenia after photon versus proton radiotherapy (dated by TCRdb to between 2018 and 2021). The library was made by the immunoSEQ multiplex PCR assay. Here the immuneACCESS table is served through TCRdb, limited to in-frame sequences with V and J called. Missing clones are a known gap in these copies; in checked studies unresolved V genes cover under half, and the rest lacks a known reason. This sample has 20,000 or so clones in its table, and approximately 84% of those were observed once. 2.9% of the sample belongs to the ten largest clones. This specimen was peripheral blood, taken from a patient treated with photon-based radiotherapy. Receptors were obtained from a woman aged 45-60 years with pancreatic cancer.

This sequence joins TRBV5-1 and TRBJ2-7, with D possibly TRBD1 on 5 matching bases. Trimming shortened V by 4 bases and J by 1 base, and 12 bases separated the two germline ends. Germline V gene lookup returns CDR1 SGHRS and CDR2 YFSETQ. CDR3 length: 14 residues. The CDR3 loop reads CASSLLGVSYEQYF. CDR3 in DNA: TGCGCCAGCAGCCTCCTAGGGGTTTCCTACGAGCAGTACTTC.

The CDR3 here is CASSIGGNQPQHF. The CDR3 region has the DNA TGTGCCAGCAGTATAGGAGGCAATCAGCCCCAGCATTTT. V is TRBV27 and J is TRBJ1-5; no definite D call. V was clipped by 5 bases and J by 2 bases, with 7 bases between them. Germline CDR1 is MNHEY and CDR2 is SMNVEV (reference sequence). The CDR3 sequence is 13 residues long.

The chain links TRBV14 to TRBJ2-1; D is tentatively TRBD1 or TRBD2 (5 bases each). V lost 0 bases to trimming and J lost 8 bases, with 17 bases between them. CDR3 length: 16 residues. The germline V gene encodes CDR1 SGHDN and CDR2 FVKESK. DNA for the CDR3: TGTGCCAGCAGCCAAGACCTAGCCTCTCGGGGACATGAGCAGTTCTTC. Its protein product is CASSQDLASRGHEQFF.

The chain couples TRBV18 to TRBJ2-7; 7 bases line up with TRBD1. The germline V gene has CDR1 KGHSH and CDR2 LQKENI. The CDR3 contains 12 residues. Trimming took 6 bases from V and 7 from J; bases not matched to a gene: 6. CDR3: CASSLDRDEQYF. CDR3 in DNA: TGTGCCAGCTCCCTCGACAGGGATGAGCAGTACTTC. Filled out from reference TRBV18 and TRBJ2-7, the complete variable domain reads NAGVMQNPRHLVRRRGQEARLRCSPMKGHSHVYWYRQLPEEGLKFMVYLQKENIIDESGMPKERFSAEFPKEGPSILRIQQVVRGDSAAYFCASSLDRDEQYFGPGTRLTVT.

In regard to this clone: This CDR3 is also generated by other DNA sequences in the sample. This chain joins TRBV7-9 and TRBJ2-7, with D possibly being TRBD2 (6 bases). Germline CDR1 is SEHNR and CDR2 is FQNEAQ (reference sequence). Trimming cost V 4 bases and J 4 bases, with 11 bases left between them. The CDR3 is 13 amino acids. The CDR3 DNA sequence: TGTGCCAGCAGCTCGGGACTTGTGTACGAGCAGTACTTC. Its translation is CASSSGLVYEQYF. Using reference TRBV7-9 and TRBJ2-7 for the parts outside the CDR3, the full variable domain is DTGVSQNPRHKITKRGQNVTFRCDPISEHNRLYWYRQTLGQGPEFLTYFQNEAQLEKSRLLSDRFSAERPKGSFSTLEIQRTEQGDSAMYLCASSSGLVYEQYFGPGTRLTVT.

This clone appeared a few times. V gene TRBV19 combines with J gene TRBJ1-3, with D uncertain. With 6 bases removed from V and 3 bases from J, the gap between germline ends came to 18 bases. Per germline, CDR1 LNHDA and CDR2 SQIVND (reference sequence). The CDR3 extends over 16 amino acids. The CDR3 reads CASSETYSYLGNTIYF. As DNA, the CDR3 is TGTGCCAGTAGCGAAACCTACAGTTACCTTGGAAACACCATATATTTT. Filled out from reference TRBV19 and TRBJ1-3, the complete variable domain reads DGGITQSPKYLFRKEGQNVTLSCEQNLNHDAMYWYRQDPGQGLRLIYYSQIVNDFQKGDIAEGYSVSREKKESFPLTVTSAQKNPTAFYLCASSETYSYLGNTIYFGEGSWLTVV.

V is TRBV28 and J is TRBJ2-7; no firm D call. The length of the CDR3 is 13 residues. Per the germline V gene, CDR1 is MDHEN and CDR2 is SYDVKM. V was shortened by 5 bases and J by 4 bases, with 12 bases between the two germline ends. The CDR3 sequence is CASSPHPLYEQYF. The CDR3 bases are TGTGCCAGCAGTCCTCACCCTCTTTACGAGCAGTACTTC.

The table lists this clone with a few counts. The chain joins TRBV28 to TRBJ2-7; 8 bases are shared with TRBD2. V dropped 5 bases and J dropped 3; count of bases not matched to a gene: 12. Germline V gene lookup returns CDR1 MDHEN and CDR2 SYDVKM. The CDR3 extends over 16 amino acids. The CDR3 sequence is CASSPPGLGVVYEQYF. CDR3 DNA: TGTGCCAGCAGTCCCCCGGGACTAGGAGTCGTCTACGAGCAGTACTTC.

The chain has TRBV15 and TRBJ2-3, with TRBD1 identical over 9 bases. With 2 bases clipped from V and 4 bases from J, the junction kept 4 bases outside the gene matches. CDR1 LNHNV and CDR2 YYDKDF come from the germline V gene (reference sequence). The CDR3 consists of 15 residues. This CDR3 is CATSRNRGRPDTQYF. The CDR3 DNA reads TGTGCCACCAGCAGAAACAGGGGGCGCCCAGATACGCAGTATTTT. Full variable domain (missing parts from reference TRBV15 and TRBJ2-3): DAMVIQNPRYQVTQFGKPVTLSCSQTLNHNVMYWYQQKSSQAPKLLFHYYDKDFNNEADTPDNFQSRRPNTSFCFLDIRSPGLGDTAMYLCATSRNRGRPDTQYFGPGTRLTVL.

The chain carries TRBV28 and TRBJ2-6; 7 bases line up with TRBD1. The germline CDR1 and CDR2 sequences are MDHEN and SYDVKM. The CDR3 length is 21 residues. J gave up 0 bases and V 4 bases, and 18 bases lay outside the gene matches. The CDR3 sequence is CASSSPIHGRGSRSGANVLTF. The CDR3 nucleotides are TGTGCCAGCAGTTCCCCTATACATGGCAGGGGGAGTCGCTCTGGGGCCAACGTCCTGACTTTC.

The J gene is TRBJ2-1, the V gene TRBV27, with D possibly TRBD2 on 6 matching bases. The CDR3 runs to 12 residues. V dropped 10 bases and J dropped 6 bases, with 13 bases sitting between them. Germline V lookup: CDR1 MNHEY, CDR2 SMNVEV (reference sequence). The CDR3 reads CATSVGVNEQFF. CDR3 bases: TGTGCCACTAGCGTGGGGGTCAATGAGCAGTTCTTC.

J is TRBJ2-5 and V is TRBV6-1; D is ambiguous. CDR1 and CDR2 (germline): MNHNS, SASEGT. This CDR3 has 12 residues. V was pared by 5 bases and J by 4 bases, with 8 bases between. The CDR3 DNA follows: TGTGCCAGCAGTTGGTCGAGAGAGACCCAGTACTTC. This sequence encodes CASSWSRETQYF.

This clone was recorded a few times. CDR3 nucleotide sequence: TGTGCCAGCAGTGAAAGTGCCGGAGGCTACACCTTC. The encoded protein is CASSESAGGYTF. This chain links TRBV2 with TRBJ1-2, with no clear D. The V and J ends lost 2 bases and 8 bases respectively, with 9 bases between them. The CDR3 is made up of 12 amino acids. In germline, CDR1 is SNHLY, CDR2 FYNNEI. The full variable domain, in which reference TRBV2 and TRBJ1-2 provide the parts outside the CDR3, is EPEVTQTPSHQVTQMGQEVILRCVPISNHLYFYWYRQILGQKVEFLVSFYNNEISEKSEIFDDQFSVERPDGSNFTLKIRSTKLEDSAMYFCASSESAGGYTFGSGTRLTVV.

The chain couples TRBV23-1 to TRBJ2-7; TRBD2 is a possible D gene (5 bases). Being an ORF, TRBV23-1 has a function that is uncertain. The CDR3 spans 13 residues. The V and J ends lost 4 bases and 3 bases respectively, with 10 bases between them. The CDR3 here is CASSPGVCYEQYF. As DNA, the CDR3 is TGCGCCAGCAGTCCCGGGGTCTGCTACGAGCAGTACTTC.

The rearrangement uses TRBV9 and TRBJ2-7; 12 bases are shared with TRBD2. The CDR3 length is 15 residues. Germline V gene sequence: CDR1 SGDLS, CDR2 YYNGEE. V lost 0 bases to trimming and J lost 3 bases; unmatched junction nucleotides: 1. The CDR3 DNA is TGTGCCAGCAGCGTAGGACTAGCGGGAGTCTACGAGCAGTACTTC. It codes for CASSVGLAGVYEQYF.

This rearrangement joins TRBV10-3 to TRBJ1-5, with 7 bases aligning to TRBD1. With 6 bases clipped from V and 7 bases from J, the junction kept 9 bases outside the gene matches. CDR3 length equals 14 residues. Germline CDR1 is ENHRY and CDR2 is SYGVKD. CDR3 coding DNA: TGTGCCATCAGGAGCGACAGGGTTGAACAGCCCCAGCATTTT. It encodes CAIRSDRVEQPQHF.

The CDR3 nucleotides read TGTGCCAGCCGTCGCCTTACAGGGGGCATTCAGCCCCAGCATTTT. It yields the protein CASRRLTGGIQPQHF. V usage is TRBV6-6 and J usage is TRBJ1-5; TRBD1 matches at 9 bases. The CDR3 loop spans 15 amino acids. The ends lost 8 bases at V and 6 bases at J; junction bases unmatched: 11. The V gene's germline CDR1 is MNHNY and CDR2 SVGAGI (reference sequence).

This clone is classed as medium-sized. The CDR3, as DNA: TGTGCCAGCAGCACCCGAGATCATCAGCCCCAGCATTTT. The encoded protein is CASSTRDHQPQHF. The chain combines TRBV9 with TRBJ1-5; D unresolved. Trimming removed 4 bases at V and 5 bases at J, with 10 bases between. The germline V gene encodes CDR1 SGDLS and CDR2 YYNGEE. CDR3 length: 13 amino acids.

This clone occurred once. The chain has TRBV7-9 and TRBJ1-6, with D possibly TRBD1 on 5 matching bases. This CDR3 has 14 residues. The germline CDR1 and CDR2 sequences are SEHNR and FQNEAQ (reference sequence). The ends were cut back, 2 bases at V and 8 bases at J, with 10 bases in the middle. As DNA, the CDR3 is TGTGCCAGCAGCTTAACAGGCATAGATTCACCCCTCCACTTT. Residues: CASSLTGIDSPLHF.